This T cell receptor (beta chain) was sequenced for a study of blood T cell repertoires in COVID-19. The overall study: Both acute and convalescent COVID-19 samples were obtained from the United States, Italy and Spain. T cells, B-cell-depleted T cells, or PBMCs supplied cDNA or gDNA.

A few counts support this clone. CDR1 KGHSH and CDR2 LQKENI come from the germline V gene. This CDR3 spans 16 amino acids. V dropped 2 bases and J dropped 4; count of bases not matched to a gene: 6. The table came from immunoSEQ multiplex PCR; TCRdb's copy has only in-frame clones and leaves some out. Found here are some 170,000 clones, roughly 84% of them singletons; the top ten hold over 0.95%. The clonotype was recovered from a human donor with acute COVID-19. The donor label of this sample is uncertain. Sequencing used PBMCs or T cells enriched from blood (not recorded which). The rearrangement links TRBV18 to TRBJ1-2, with 11 bases lining up with TRBD1. The CDR3 sequence: CASSPTSGTGGYGYTF. The CDR3 DNA follows: TGTGCCAGCTCACCAACATCAGGGACAGGGGGCTATGGCTACACCTTC.